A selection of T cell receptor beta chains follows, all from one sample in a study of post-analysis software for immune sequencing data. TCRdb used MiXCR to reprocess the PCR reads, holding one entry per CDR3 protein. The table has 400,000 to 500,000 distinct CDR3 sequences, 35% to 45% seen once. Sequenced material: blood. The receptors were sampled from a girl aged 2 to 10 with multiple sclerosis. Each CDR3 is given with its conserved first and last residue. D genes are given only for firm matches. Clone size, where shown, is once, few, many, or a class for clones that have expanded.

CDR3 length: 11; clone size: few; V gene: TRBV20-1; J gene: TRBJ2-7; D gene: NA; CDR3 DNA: TGCAGTGCTTTTGGGGGGCATAAGCAGTACTTC; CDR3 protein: CSAFGGHKQYF
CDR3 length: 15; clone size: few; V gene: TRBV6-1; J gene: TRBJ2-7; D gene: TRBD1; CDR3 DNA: TGTGCCAGCAGCCCTCGACAGGGGGGCTCCTACGAGCAGTACTTC; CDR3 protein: CASSPRQGGSYEQYF
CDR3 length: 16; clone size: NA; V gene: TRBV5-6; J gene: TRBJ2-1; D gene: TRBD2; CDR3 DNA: TGTGCCAGCAGTATGGGGGCGGGAGGGCCGTGGAATGAGCAGTTCTTC; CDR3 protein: CASSMGAGGPWNEQFF
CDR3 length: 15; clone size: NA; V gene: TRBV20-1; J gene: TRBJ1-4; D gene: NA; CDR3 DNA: TGCAGTGCTAGTTATGACGGATTAACTAATGAAAAACTGTTTTTT; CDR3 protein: CSASYDGLTNEKLFF
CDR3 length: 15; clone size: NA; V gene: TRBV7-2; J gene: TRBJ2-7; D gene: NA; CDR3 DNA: TGTGCCAGCAGCTTAAGAGGTGCTCCGGTGTCCGAGCAGTACTTC; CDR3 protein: CASSLRGAPVSEQYF
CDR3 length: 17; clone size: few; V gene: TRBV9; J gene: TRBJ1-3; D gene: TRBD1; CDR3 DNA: TGTGCCAGCAGCGTAGGTACCGGGACAGCCTCTGGAAACACCATATATTTT; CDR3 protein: CASSVGTGTASGNTIYF
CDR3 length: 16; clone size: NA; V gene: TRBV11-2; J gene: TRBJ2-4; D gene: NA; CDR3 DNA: TGTGCCAGCAGCTTTCTTAGGGCAGGGACCAAAAACATTCAGTACTTC; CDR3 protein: CASSFLRAGTKNIQYF
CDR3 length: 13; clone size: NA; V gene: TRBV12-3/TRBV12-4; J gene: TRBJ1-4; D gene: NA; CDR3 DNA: TGTGCCAGCAGTTTACGGGAAAATGAAAAACGGTTTTTT; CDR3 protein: CASSLRENEKRFF
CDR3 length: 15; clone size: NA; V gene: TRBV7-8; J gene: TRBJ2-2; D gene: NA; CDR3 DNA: TGTGCCGGCAGCTTAGCACTAGCAGTCACCGGGGAGCTGTTTTTT; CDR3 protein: CAGSLALAVTGELFF
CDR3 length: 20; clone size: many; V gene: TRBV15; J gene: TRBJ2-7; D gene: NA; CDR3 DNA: TGTGCCACCAGCCGACTCTACAGGACCAACCTCCTCCAAGGAGACTACGAGCAGTACTTC; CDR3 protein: CATSRLYRTNLLQGDYEQYF
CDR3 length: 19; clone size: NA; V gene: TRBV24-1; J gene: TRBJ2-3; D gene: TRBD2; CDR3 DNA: TGTGCCACCAGTTTACGCGCTAGCGGGAGATTTCAGGACGAAGATACGCAGTATTTT; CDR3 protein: CATSLRASGRFQDEDTQYF
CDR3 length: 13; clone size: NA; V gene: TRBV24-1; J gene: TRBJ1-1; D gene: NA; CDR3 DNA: TGTGCCACCAGGGTTAGGGCCAACACTGAAGCTTTCTTT; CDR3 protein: CATRVRANTEAFF
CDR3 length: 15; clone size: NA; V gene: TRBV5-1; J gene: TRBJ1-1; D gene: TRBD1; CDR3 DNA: TGCGCCAGCAGTACTGGGACAGGTGGGAACACTGAAGCTTTCTTT; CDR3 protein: CASSTGTGGNTEAFF
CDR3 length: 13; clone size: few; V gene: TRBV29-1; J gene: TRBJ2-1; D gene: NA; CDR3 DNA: TGCAGCGTTGATTCCTATGGTCCCGGAGTGCAGTTCTTC; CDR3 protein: CSVDSYGPGVQFF
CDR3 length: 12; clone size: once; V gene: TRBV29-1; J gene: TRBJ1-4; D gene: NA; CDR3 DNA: TGCAGCGTTGGATTAACTAATGAAAAACTGTTTTTT; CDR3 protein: CSVGLTNEKLFF
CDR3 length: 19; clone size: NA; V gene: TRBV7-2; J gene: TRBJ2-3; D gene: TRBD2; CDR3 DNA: TGTGCCAGCAGCTTATTAGTGCCGATTGGACTAGCGGGAGCAGATACGCAGTATTTT; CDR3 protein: CASSLLVPIGLAGADTQYF
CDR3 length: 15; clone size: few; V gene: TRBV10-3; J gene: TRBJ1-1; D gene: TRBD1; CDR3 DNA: TGTGCCATCAGGGATGGAGGGACAGCGAACACTGAAGCTTTCTTT; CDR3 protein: CAIRDGGTANTEAFF
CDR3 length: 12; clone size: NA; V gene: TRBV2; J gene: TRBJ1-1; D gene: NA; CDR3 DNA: TGTGCCAGCAGTGGACTGAACACTGAAGCTTTCTTT; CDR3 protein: CASSGLNTEAFF
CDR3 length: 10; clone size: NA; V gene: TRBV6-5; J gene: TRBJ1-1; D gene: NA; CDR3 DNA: TGTGCCAGCAAAAGAGACAAAGCTTTCTTT; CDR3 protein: CASKRDKAFF
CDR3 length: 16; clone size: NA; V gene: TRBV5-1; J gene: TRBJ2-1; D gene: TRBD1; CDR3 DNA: TGCGCCAGCAGCTTTAACAGGGGGCGGCTATTCAATGAGCAGTTCTTC; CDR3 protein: CASSFNRGRLFNEQFF
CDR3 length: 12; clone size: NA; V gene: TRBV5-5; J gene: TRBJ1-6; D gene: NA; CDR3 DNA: TGTGCCAGCAGCTCATATAATTCACCCCACCACTTT; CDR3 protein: CASSSYNSPHHF
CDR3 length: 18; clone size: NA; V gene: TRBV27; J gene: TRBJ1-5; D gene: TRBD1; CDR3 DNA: TGTGCCAGCAGGAATCCCGGCCAAGGACAGGGGTCCAGGCAGCCCCAGCATTTT; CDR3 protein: CASRNPGQGQGSRQPQHF
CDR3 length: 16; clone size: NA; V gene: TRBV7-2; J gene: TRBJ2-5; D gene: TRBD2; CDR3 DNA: TGTGCCAGCAGCTTAAAACTAGCGGGAGCTGGGGAGACCCAGTACTTC; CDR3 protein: CASSLKLAGAGETQYF
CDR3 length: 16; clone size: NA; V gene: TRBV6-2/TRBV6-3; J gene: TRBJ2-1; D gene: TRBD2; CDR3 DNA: TGTGCCAGCAGTTACGAGAGTAGCGGGAGGGACAATGAGCAGTTCTTC; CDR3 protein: CASSYESSGRDNEQFF
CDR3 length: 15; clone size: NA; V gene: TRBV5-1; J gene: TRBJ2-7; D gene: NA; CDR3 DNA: TGCGCCAGCAGCTTGTTAGGGGGTGTACCCTACGAGCAGTACTTC; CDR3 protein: CASSLLGGVPYEQYF
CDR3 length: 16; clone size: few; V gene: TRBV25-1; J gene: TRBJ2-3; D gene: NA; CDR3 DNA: TGTGCCAGCAGTGAATTGAAGAGGGAGTGGGCAGATACGCAGTATTTT; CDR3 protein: CASSELKREWADTQYF
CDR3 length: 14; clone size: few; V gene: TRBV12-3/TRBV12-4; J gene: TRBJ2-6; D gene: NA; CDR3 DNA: TGTGCCAGCAGAGTGTACTCCGGGGCCAGCGTCCTGACTTTC; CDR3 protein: CASRVYSGASVLTF
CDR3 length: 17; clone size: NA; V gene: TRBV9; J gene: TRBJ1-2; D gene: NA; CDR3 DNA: TGTGCCAGCAGCGTAAGAATGGGAACAGAACCCCTCTATGGCTACACCTTC; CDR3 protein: CASSVRMGTEPLYGYTF
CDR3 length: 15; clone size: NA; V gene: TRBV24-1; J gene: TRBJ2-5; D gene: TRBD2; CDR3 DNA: TGTGCCACCAGTGAGGGGGGGACTACCGCGGAGACCCAGTACTTC; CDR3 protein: CATSEGGTTAETQYF
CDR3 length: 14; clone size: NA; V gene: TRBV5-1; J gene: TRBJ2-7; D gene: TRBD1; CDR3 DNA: TGCGCCAGCAGTTGGGACAGGGGGCCCTACGAGCAGTACTTC; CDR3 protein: CASSWDRGPYEQYF
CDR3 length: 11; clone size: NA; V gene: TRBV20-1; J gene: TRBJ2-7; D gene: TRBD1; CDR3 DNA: TGCAGTGCTCGACAGGGGGACGAGCAGTACTTC; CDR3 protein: CSARQGDEQYF
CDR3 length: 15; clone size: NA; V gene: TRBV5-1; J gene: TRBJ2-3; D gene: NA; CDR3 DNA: TGCGCCAGCAGCTGGCCGGGATTGAGCACAGATACGCAGTATTTT; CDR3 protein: CASSWPGLSTDTQYF
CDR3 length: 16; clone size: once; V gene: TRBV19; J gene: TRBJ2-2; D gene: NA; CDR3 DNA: TGTGCCAGTAGTATATGGCGCCCCACGAACACCGGGGAGCTGTTTTTT; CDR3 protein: CASSIWRPTNTGELFF
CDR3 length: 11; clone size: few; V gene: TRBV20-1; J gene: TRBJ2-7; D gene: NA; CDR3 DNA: TGCAGTGCTTGGGGGAGCTACGAGCAGTACTTC; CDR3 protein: CSAWGSYEQYF
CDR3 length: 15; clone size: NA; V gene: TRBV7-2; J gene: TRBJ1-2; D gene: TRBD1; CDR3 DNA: TGTGCCAGCAGCTCAACAACAGGGGATAACTATGGCTACACCTTC; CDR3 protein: CASSSTTGDNYGYTF
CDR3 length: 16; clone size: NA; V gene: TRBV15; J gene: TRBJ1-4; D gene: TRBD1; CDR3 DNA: TGTGCCACCAGCAGAGATCCGACAGGGGGTAGTGAAAAACTGTTTTTT; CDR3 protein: CATSRDPTGGSEKLFF